This T cell receptor beta chain stems from a study of T cells in Graves' hyperthyroidism and ophthalmopathy. Study results and caveats: A model of 13 V-J features distinguished ophthalmopathy from stable hyperthyroidism.

This clonotype turned up a few times. Its antigen is not identified. RNA transcripts gave rise to amplified TCR beta CDR3 regions. First-round RT-PCR with HTBI primers amplified the TCR CDR3 region. TCRdb used MiXCR to reprocess the multiplex PCR reads, holding one entry per CDR3 protein. In the table there are 750,000 to 900,000 distinct CDR3 sequences, more than 30% of which are singletons. V shed 6 bases and J shed 6 bases, with 15 bases lying between them. This CDR3 has 13 residues. This chain connects TRBV12-3 or TRBV12-4 to TRBJ2-7; no clear D. Material: blood. The TCR comes from a man younger than 30 with Graves' hyperthyroidism. Written as DNA, the CDR3 is TGTGCCAGCAGCCGTGGGCCTCATCTCGAGCAGTACTTC. This encodes CASSRGPHLEQYF.